One and the same sample provided the 32 T cell receptor beta chains below, sequenced in a study of blood T cell repertoires in COVID-19. Repertoires were generated with immunoSEQ multiplex PCR, while TCRdb's copy carries only in-frame clones and drops some. The sample has a few hundred thousand clones, about 88% seen once; the top ten hold about 7.1%. Material for sequencing was peripheral blood. These receptors all stem from a woman aged 55-70 years with COVID-19, enrolled during active disease.

V gene TRBV12-5 combines with J gene TRBJ1-5; the match to TRBD1 covers 10 bases. Losses at the gene ends were 6 bases for V and 6 bases for J; bases not matched to a gene: 5. The CDR3 sequence is 14 residues long. The germline V gene encodes CDR1 LGHNT and CDR2 FRNRAP. CDR3 coding DNA: TGTGCTAGTGGGGGACAGGGGAGCGGTCAGCCCCAGCATTTT. This codes for CASGGQGSGQPQHF.

The chain carries TRBV3-1 (or the pseudogene TRBV3-2) and TRBJ2-3; D perhaps matches TRBD1 (7 bases). Germline V CDR1 and CDR2: LGHDT, YNNKEL (reference sequence). V was clipped by 3 bases and J by 3 bases, with 16 bases between them. CDR3 length equals 16 residues. The CDR3 DNA reads TGTGCCAGCAGCCATGGCAGGGGGAGGTGGACAGATACGCAGTATTTT. Translating gives CASSHGRGRWTDTQYF.

V usage is TRBV2 and J usage is TRBJ2-3, with D perhaps TRBD2 (7 bases). V was pared by 6 bases and J by 2 bases, with 12 bases between. Germline CDR1 is SNHLY and CDR2 is FYNNEI. The CDR3 covers 14 residues. CDR3 DNA: TGTGCCAGCAGGGTGGCGGGGGCCACAGATACGCAGTATTTT. It encodes CASRVAGATDTQYF.

CDR3 bases: TGTGCCAGCAGCCTGGGGCGCACTGAAGCTTTCTTT. It is translated as CASSLGRTEAFF. This chain connects TRBV13 to TRBJ1-1; the D gene is possibly TRBD1 (5 bases). V was pared by 5 bases and J by 4 bases, with 8 bases between. The CDR3 loop spans 12 amino acids. From germline, CDR1 is PRHDT and CDR2 FYEKMQ (reference sequence).

This chain connects TRBV5-1 to TRBJ2-2, with unresolved D. CDR1 is SGHRS, CDR2 YFSETQ, per germline. The CDR3 is 12 residues long. V lost 5 bases and J 7 bases, leaving 9 bases between the germline ends. CDR3 in amino acids: CASSSVFGELFF. The CDR3 nucleotides are TGCGCCAGCAGTTCGGTCTTCGGGGAGCTGTTTTTT.

The CDR3, as DNA: TGTGCCAGCAGTTTATTAGGGGGCGCGAGGGTATTGGCTTTCTTT. Its protein is CASSLLGGARVLAFF. V and J are TRBV28 and TRBJ1-1; 7 bases fit TRBD1. Germline CDR1 reads MDHEN; CDR2 reads SYDVKM. The V and J ends lost 1 base and 11 bases, in that order; junction bases with no gene match: 13. The CDR3 contains 15 residues.

The chain has TRBV27 and TRBJ1-2; the D gene is possibly TRBD1 (6 bases). Germline lookup yields CDR1 MNHEY and CDR2 SMNVEV (reference sequence). CDR3 size: 17 residues. Trimming cost V 1 base and J 2 bases, with 17 bases left between them. CDR3 sequence: CASSLLSGGLMNYGYTF. CDR3 in DNA: TGTGCCAGCAGTTTATTATCGGGGGGCCTAATGAACTATGGCTACACCTTC.

This rearrangement joins TRBV7-9 to TRBJ1-6; the D gene is possibly TRBD1 (5 bases). The CDR3 is 16 amino acids. V was cut by 0 bases and J by 12 bases, with 18 bases left in between. CDR1 and CDR2 (germline): SEHNR, FQNEAQ (reference sequence). As DNA, the CDR3 is TGTGCCAGCAGCTTAGCTTCGGCAGGGCCTTCGCAACCCCTCCACTTT. It is translated as CASSLASAGPSQPLHF.

V and J are TRBV29-1 and TRBJ2-7, with 8 bases that match TRBD1. This CDR3 spans 13 amino acids. J was trimmed by 6 bases and V by 4 bases; bases with no gene match: 8. Germline CDR1 SQVTM, CDR2 ANQGSEA. CDR3 amino acids: CSVVTGAGVEQYF. The DNA of the CDR3 is TGCAGCGTTGTGACAGGGGCTGGTGTCGAGCAGTACTTC.

The chain couples TRBV5-8 to TRBJ2-1; TRBD2 might be the D (5 bases). The CDR3 is 16 residues long. Germline V gene lookup returns CDR1 SGHTS and CDR2 YDEGEE. V was cut by 0 bases and J by 2 bases, with 12 bases left in between. The CDR3 region is CASSLGLAATYNEQFF. CDR3 sequence (DNA): TGTGCCAGCAGCTTGGGGCTAGCTGCCACCTACAATGAGCAGTTCTTC.

This clone has more than one count but fewer than ten. CDR3 sequence (DNA): TGTGCCTGCGCTGAAGGACTCAAACTAGGCTCCAATCAGCCCCAGCATTTT. Translation: CACAEGLKLGSNQPQHF. V and J are TRBV30 and TRBJ1-5; no definite D call. Germline CDR1 GTSNPN, CDR2 SVGIG (reference sequence). Between the trimmed V and J ends, which lost 6 bases and 3 bases, there was a span of 24 bases. CDR3 size: 17 residues.

V is TRBV2 and J is TRBJ2-3, with D maybe TRBD1 (6 bases). Germline loops: CDR1 SNHLY, CDR2 FYNNEI. The CDR3 extends over 13 amino acids. Trimming removed 7 bases at V and 5 bases at J, with 13 bases between. This CDR3 reads CASNREGGDTQYF. The DNA of the CDR3 is TGTGCCAGCAATCGAGAAGGGGGAGATACGCAGTATTTT. Looking up the rest from reference TRBV2 and TRBJ2-3 gives the full variable domain: EPEVTQTPSHQVTQMGQEVILRCVPISNHLYFYWYRQILGQKVEFLVSFYNNEISEKSEIFDDQFSVERPDGSNFTLKIRSTKLEDSAMYFCASNREGGDTQYFGPGTRLTVL.

The chain employs TRBV4-2 and TRBJ2-3, with TRBD2 matching over 8 bases. J lost 1 base, V lost 1 base, and 4 bases had no gene match. The CDR3 runs 16 residues. The germline gives CDR1 LGHNA, CDR2 YNFKEQ. The CDR3 DNA reads TGTGCCAGCAGCCAAGGGACTAGCCGAGGCACAGATACGCAGTATTTT. Its protein is CASSQGTSRGTDTQYF.

This clone appeared once. The chain recombines TRBV10-3 with TRBJ2-2; the match to TRBD2 covers 7 bases. The V gene's germline CDR1 is ENHRY and CDR2 SYGVKD. This CDR3 is built from 15 residues. The V segment lost 6 bases and the J segment 3 bases; nucleotides outside the gene matches: 7. For the CDR3, the DNA is TGTGCCATCAGCTGGGGGGGGACGGACACCGGGGAGCTGTTTTTT. Its translation is CAISWGGTDTGELFF.

V and J are TRBV27 and TRBJ2-1, with TRBD2 identical over 7 bases. CDR3 length equals 17 residues. Germline-derived CDR1 and CDR2 are MNHEY and SMNVEV (reference sequence). J was trimmed by 0 bases and V by 0 bases; bases with no gene match: 5. CDR3 nucleotide sequence: TGTGCCAGCAGTTTATCGGCCGGGGGGTTCTCCTACAATGAGCAGTTCTTC. Its protein is CASSLSAGGFSYNEQFF.

Only one count was recorded for this clone. The chain joins TRBV9 to TRBJ2-7, with TRBD1 matching over 9 bases. V lost 4 bases, J lost 6 bases, and 11 bases stayed unmatched. This CDR3 spans 15 amino acids. Germline loops: CDR1 SGDLS, CDR2 YYNGEE. The CDR3: CASSKSGTGFPEQYF. The CDR3 DNA follows: TGTGCCAGCAGCAAATCCGGGACAGGGTTTCCCGAGCAGTACTTC.

CDR3 loop: CASSYSNPGQDSLNHTDTQYF. CDR3 sequence (DNA): TGTGCCAGCAGTTATTCTAACCCGGGACAGGACAGTCTAAACCACACAGATACGCAGTATTTT. The V call is TRBV7-7, the J call TRBJ2-3, with TRBD1 matching over 8 bases. Per germline, CDR1 SSHAT and CDR2 FNYEAQ (reference sequence). The CDR3 consists of 21 residues. V shed 6 bases and J 2 bases; nucleotides not matched to a gene: 25.

The rearrangement uses TRBV7-3 and TRBJ1-2; no clear D gene. V was clipped by 1 base and J by 0 bases, with 18 bases between them. From germline, CDR1 is SGHTA and CDR2 FQGTGA. This CDR3 comprises 18 residues. CDR3 protein: CASSLKPSGPVSNYGYTF. The CDR3 nucleotides read TGTGCCAGCAGCTTAAAGCCGAGCGGGCCAGTATCTAACTATGGCTACACCTTC.

V gene TRBV4-1 combines with J gene TRBJ1-5; D is unresolved. V was clipped by 8 bases and J by 1 base, with 15 bases between them. CDR1 and CDR2 (germline): MGHRA, YSYEKL. This CDR3 comprises 15 residues. In nucleotides, the CDR3 is TGCGCCAGCCGACGAGTTTGGGCAAGCAATCAGCCCCAGCATTTT. Translated: CASRRVWASNQPQHF.

V is TRBV18 and J is TRBJ1-1; D gene ambiguous. Trimming took off 0 bases at V and 8 bases at J, with 7 bases between the two ends. Germline CDR1 and CDR2: KGHSH and LQKENI. The CDR3 is 12 residues long. This CDR3 is CASSPPAGEAFF. The CDR3 DNA reads as TGTGCCAGCTCACCACCGGCCGGGGAAGCTTTCTTT.

The genes are TRBV29-1 and TRBJ1-2, with 8 bases that match TRBD1. V dropped 2 bases and J dropped 4; count of bases not matched to a gene: 6. Germline V gene data show CDR1 as SQVTM and CDR2 as ANQGSEA. The CDR3 consists of 14 residues. The CDR3 nucleotides read TGCAGCGTTGAATCCCCGGGACAGGCCTATGGCTACACCTTC. Encoded protein: CSVESPGQAYGYTF.

V gene TRBV5-4 combines with J gene TRBJ2-4; 7 bases map to TRBD2. V was pared by 0 bases and J by 3 bases, with 6 bases of the junction left unmatched. The length of the CDR3 is 16 residues. Germline V gene sequence: CDR1 SGHNT, CDR2 YYREEE (reference sequence). The CDR3 DNA reads TGTGCCAGCAGCTTGGCCACGGGGGGAGGCAAAAACATTCAGTACTTC. It yields the protein CASSLATGGGKNIQYF.

The genes are TRBV19 and TRBJ2-1; 9 bases agree with TRBD1. V lost 7 bases to trimming and J lost 5 bases; unmatched junction nucleotides: 12. There are 16 residues in the CDR3. Per germline, CDR1 LNHDA and CDR2 SQIVND (reference sequence). CDR3 loop: CASTASSGTGNNEQFF. DNA of the CDR3: TGTGCCAGTACCGCCTCCTCCGGGACAGGGAACAATGAGCAGTTCTTC.

The V call is TRBV9, the J call TRBJ1-1; 7 nucleotides line up with TRBD1. Trimming removed 3 bases from V and 6 bases from J; junction bases left unmatched: 11. Looked up from germline, CDR1 is SGDLS and CDR2 is YYNGEE. This CDR3 has 15 residues. In DNA form, the CDR3 reads TGTGCCAGCAGCGATCGGACAGGACTTGAGGCTGAAGCTTTCTTT. This gives the protein CASSDRTGLEAEAFF. Full variable domain (remainder filled in from reference TRBV9 and TRBJ1-1): DSGVTQTPKHLITATGQRVTLRCSPRSGDLSVYWYQQSLDQGLQFLIQYYNGEERAKGNILERFSAQQFPDLHSELNLSSLELGDSALYFCASSDRTGLEAEAFFGQGTRLTVV.

V is TRBV21-1 and J is TRBJ1-2; the table's D call, TRBD1, has no DNA check behind it. TRBV21-1 is a recognized pseudogene. The CDR3 contains 16 residues. The CDR3 is CASSRSGGQGAFGYTF. The CDR3 DNA sequence: TGTGCCAGCAGCAGGTCAGGAGGACAGGGGGCATTTGGCTACACCTTC.

The chain has TRBV5-1 and TRBJ2-7, with TRBD1 matching over 10 bases. This CDR3 is built from 16 residues. The germline CDR1 and CDR2 sequences are SGHRS and YFSETQ. The V gene end was trimmed by 2 bases and the J gene end by 5 bases; junction bases not matched to a gene: 10. CDR3 in amino acids: CASSFIPGQGKHEQYF. The CDR3 nucleotides are TGCGCCAGCAGCTTTATTCCGGGACAGGGGAAACACGAGCAGTACTTC.

In the case of this clone: The sample contains more than one DNA sequence encoding this CDR3. The CDR3 loop reads CASSLRGETQYF. The CDR3 nucleotides are TGTGCCAGCAGCCTTAGGGGAGAGACCCAGTACTTC. V is TRBV27 and J is TRBJ2-5; D might be TRBD1 (5 bases). Trimming cost V 6 bases and J 4 bases, with 9 bases left between them. This CDR3 is built from 12 residues. Germline V lookup: CDR1 MNHEY, CDR2 SMNVEV (reference sequence).

This chain joins TRBV5-6 and TRBJ2-7; TRBD2 is a possible D gene (6 bases). Trimming removed 2 bases at V and 0 bases at J, with 9 bases between. The germline V gene has CDR1 SGHDT and CDR2 YYEEEE. The CDR3 covers 14 residues. The CDR3 DNA is TGTGCCAGCAGCTTAGGACTACCCTCCTACGAGCAGTACTTC. Translated, it gives CASSLGLPSYEQYF.

This chain links TRBV5-6 with TRBJ1-2; 7 positions agree with TRBD1. The junction had 10 bases not matched to a gene; V was cut back by 3 bases and J by 8 bases. CDR3 length: 14 residues. The germline V gene encodes CDR1 SGHDT and CDR2 YYEEEE. The chain's CDR3 is CASSSGQVLGGYTF. CDR3 DNA: TGTGCCAGCAGCTCCGGACAGGTCCTCGGAGGCTACACCTTC.

This chain connects TRBV12-5 to TRBJ1-1, with D maybe TRBD1 (6 bases). The germline V and J ends were trimmed by 2 bases and 7 bases, with 8 bases remaining between them. Per germline, CDR1 LGHNT and CDR2 FRNRAP. The length of the CDR3 is 12 residues. Here the CDR3 reads CASGLQGREAFF. The CDR3 nucleotides read TGTGCTAGTGGTTTGCAGGGGCGTGAAGCTTTCTTT. Combining the CDR3 with reference TRBV12-5 and TRBJ1-1 gives the whole variable domain DARVTQTPRHKVTEMGQEVTMRCQPILGHNTVFWYRQTMMQGLELLAYFRNRAPLDDSGMPKDRFSAEMPDATLATLKIQPSEPRDSAVYFCASGLQGREAFFGQGTRLTVV.

The V call is TRBV11-2, the J call TRBJ2-7; 12 bases map to TRBD1. The CDR3 loop spans 18 amino acids. The V segment lost 4 bases and the J segment 3 bases; nucleotides outside the gene matches: 13. Per germline, CDR1 SGHAT and CDR2 FQNNGV. In DNA form, the CDR3 reads TGTGCCAGCAGCTCAGCGCCGGGACAGGGGGCGGGTCGCTACGAGCAGTACTTC. Its protein product is CASSSAPGQGAGRYEQYF. The full variable domain, its missing parts supplied by reference TRBV11-2 and TRBJ2-7, is EAGVAQSPRYKIIEKRQSVAFWCNPISGHATLYWYQQILGQGPKLLIQFQNNGVVDDSQLPKDRFSAERLKGVDSTLKIQPAKLEDSAVYLCASSSAPGQGAGRYEQYFGPGTRLTVT.

The chain links TRBV19 to TRBJ2-7; a possible D gene is TRBD2 (6 bases). There are 13 residues in the CDR3. V gave up 3 bases and J gave up 5 bases, with 11 bases separating them. Germline CDR1 is LNHDA and CDR2 is SQIVND (reference sequence). The CDR3: CASSMRSSDEQYF. The CDR3 DNA reads TGTGCCAGTAGTATGAGATCTAGCGACGAGCAGTACTTC.